The 8 T cell receptor beta chains listed next were all sequenced from one sample in a study of T cell repertoires in cytomegalovirus infection. Each CDR3 protein is one row after TCRdb ran MiXCR on the reads. Here the sample spans some 310,000 distinct CDR3 sequences, 20% to 30% being singletons. No antigen has been identified for these receptors. The sequences come from cultured PBMCs, collected from culture after CMV antigen stimulation. These receptors originate from a human donor in good health (CMV status not recorded). Some clones in this sample may be carry-over from other donors' samples.

The chain uses TRBV5-1 and TRBJ2-1; D remains ambiguous. The CDR3 sequence is 13 residues long. Between the trimmed V and J ends, which lost 8 bases and 1 base, there was a span of 10 bases. The V gene's germline CDR1 is SGHRS and CDR2 YFSETQ. CDR3 sequence (DNA): TGCGCCAGTGCAGGTCCTTCCTACAATGAGCAGTTCTTC. It codes for CASAGPSYNEQFF.

The chain is built from TRBV6-5 and TRBJ2-7, with D maybe TRBD1 (5 bases). The germline gives CDR1 MNHEY, CDR2 SVGAGI. The CDR3 loop spans 15 amino acids. V lost 0 bases to trimming and J lost 2 bases, with 11 bases between them. The CDR3 here is CASSYSQGGAYEQYF. For the CDR3, the DNA is TGTGCCAGCAGTTACTCCCAGGGTGGCGCCTACGAGCAGTACTTC.

This clonotype occurred a few times. The V call is TRBV12-3 or TRBV12-4, the J call TRBJ1-4, with D possibly matching TRBD1 (5 bases). V lost 6 bases, J lost 6 bases, and 14 bases lay in between. The CDR3 runs 14 residues. In nucleotides, the CDR3 is TGTGCCAGCAGCTTCAGATCGGGGGATGAAAAACTGTTTTTT. Its protein is CASSFRSGDEKLFF.

The rearrangement joins TRBV7-2 to TRBJ1-2, with 9 bases lining up with TRBD1. Trimming at V came to 5 bases and at J to 7 bases, leaving 8 bases not matched to a gene. The length of the CDR3 is 14 residues. Germline V CDR1 and CDR2: SGHTA, FQGNSA. The CDR3, as DNA: TGTGCCAGCAGCCCGGACAGGGGAACAGGTGGCTACACCTTC. Its translation: CASSPDRGTGGYTF.

V usage is TRBV19 and J usage is TRBJ1-1; D is ambiguous. The germline V gene has CDR1 LNHDA and CDR2 SQIVND (reference sequence). V shed 6 bases and J shed 4 bases, with 21 bases lying between them. The CDR3 consists of 16 residues. The CDR3 protein is CASSTLNRVRGTEAFF. The CDR3 region has the DNA TGTGCCAGTAGCACTCTAAACAGAGTGAGAGGCACTGAAGCTTTCTTT.

The chain joins TRBV20-1 to TRBJ1-1, with D possibly matching TRBD1 (6 bases). Germline loops: CDR1 DFQATT, CDR2 SNEGSKA (reference sequence). CDR3 length: 14 residues. Trimming took off 0 bases at V and 0 bases at J, with 8 bases between the two ends. In nucleotides, the CDR3 is TGCAGTGCTAGAGACAGGGGAGTGAACACTGAAGCTTTCTTT. It is translated as CSARDRGVNTEAFF.

The CDR3 DNA reads TGTGCCAGCATGTCAGCGGGCAACACAGATACGCAGTATTTT. Translation gives CASMSAGNTDTQYF. The chain employs TRBV6-2 or TRBV6-3 and TRBJ2-3; D might be TRBD2 (6 bases). The germline V gene has CDR1 MNHEY and CDR2 SVGEGT. This CDR3 comprises 14 residues. V lost 7 bases to trimming and J lost 2 bases, with 13 bases between them.

A note on this clonotype: At one end the junction does not follow the germline gene, possibly because of a read error. This chain joins TRBV5-3 and TRBJ2-2; 9 nucleotides align to TRBD1. TRBV5-3 is noted as an ORF with a role that remains uncertain. The CDR3 has 14 amino acids. The CDR3 DNA reads TGTGCCAGCAGCTTGGGACAGGGAAAGGAGGAGCTGTTTTTT. This sequence encodes CASSLGQGKEELFF.